The clone carrying this T cell receptor (beta chain) was picked up a small number of times. Its target is not known. Different DNA sequences within this sample yield the same CDR3. The CDR3 contains 15 residues. Per germline, CDR1 MRHNA and CDR2 SNTAGT. J gave up 4 bases and V 0 bases, and 0 bases lay outside the gene matches. PCR primers comprised 60 Vbeta and 13 Jbeta primers. Some clones are missing from TCRdb's copy, which holds only in-frame ones; the method was immunoSEQ multiplex PCR. Seen here are some 120,000 clones, roughly 83% observed once, and the top ten hold 3.5% to 5%. This sample was included in a study of cytomegalovirus exposure and HLA in healthy donors. Study-level points and caveats: Both high specificity and high sensitivity reportedly marked the classifier's diagnosis of cytomegalovirus status.

The TCR comes from a man aged 25 to 40 in good health and CMV-seropositive. The sequencing sample was made of PBMCs. This sequence joins TRBV6-4 and TRBJ2-3, with 11 bases aligning to TRBD2. CDR3 DNA sequence: TGTGCCAGCAGTGACTCTAGCGGGGGGGCAGATACGCAGTATTTT. Translating gives CASSDSSGGADTQYF.